The clone carrying this T cell receptor beta chain turned up a few times. The target antigen is unknown. CDR1 SNHLY and CDR2 FYNNEI come from the germline V gene. V dropped 7 bases and J dropped 7 bases, with 17 bases sitting between them. The CDR3 is 14 amino acids. This sample is drawn from a study of post-analysis software for immune sequencing data. Sequencing libraries made from TCR beta cDNA carried unique molecular identifiers. Using its own MiXCR run on the PCR reads, TCRdb lists one record per CDR3 protein. The sample lists hundreds of thousands of distinct CDR3 sequences, 30% occurring once. Broader study findings: Patients had higher frequencies than controls of roughly five TRBV segments, including TRBV5-6, TRBV5-1 and TRBV20-1.

The rearrangement links TRBV2 to TRBJ1-5, with D possibly being TRBD1 (6 bases). The sequenced material came from blood. The sequence came from a girl between 5 and 17 years old with multiple sclerosis. This CDR3 reads CASTRRGDGQPQHF. The CDR3 nucleotides are TGTGCCAGCACCCGCAGGGGTGACGGACAGCCCCAGCATTTT.